This TCR beta chain was recovered during a study of early T cells in non-severe SARS-CoV-2 infection. Study context: Sequenced material consisted of bulk RNA (from unsorted whole blood), and chains were unpaired. Broader study findings: Anti-spike CD8 responses were favored by VDJdb matching, which missed private and CD4 specificities.

This clonotype was seen at least ten times. Its antigen remains unknown. Each CDR3 protein is one row after TCRdb ran MiXCR on the 5' RACE reads. The sample consists of 52,000 or so distinct CDR3 sequences, under 15% of them appearing once. V lost 1 base and J lost 3, with 13 bases in between. The CDR3 totals 14 residues. In germline, CDR1 is DFQATT, CDR2 SNEGSKA (reference sequence). This clonotype was sampled from an adult who was a healthcare worker with PCR-confirmed SARS-CoV-2 infection or an uninfected control (not recorded which). This chain links TRBV20-1 with TRBJ2-7, with D perhaps matching TRBD1 or TRBD2 (5 bases each). Material for sequencing was whole blood. The CDR3 sequence is CSARGERQYYEQYF. The CDR3 nucleotides read TGCAGTGCTAGAGGGGAGAGACAGTACTACGAGCAGTACTTC.